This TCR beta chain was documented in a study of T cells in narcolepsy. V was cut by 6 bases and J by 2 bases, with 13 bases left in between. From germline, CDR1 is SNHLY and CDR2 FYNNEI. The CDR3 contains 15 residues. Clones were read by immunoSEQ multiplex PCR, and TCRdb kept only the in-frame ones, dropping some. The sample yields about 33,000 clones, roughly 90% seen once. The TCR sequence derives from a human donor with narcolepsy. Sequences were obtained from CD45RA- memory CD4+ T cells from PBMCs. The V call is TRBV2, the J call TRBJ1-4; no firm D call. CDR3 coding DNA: TGTGCCAGCAGAGCCGTGGGCAGGACTAATGAAAAACTGTTTTTT. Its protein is CASRAVGRTNEKLFF.